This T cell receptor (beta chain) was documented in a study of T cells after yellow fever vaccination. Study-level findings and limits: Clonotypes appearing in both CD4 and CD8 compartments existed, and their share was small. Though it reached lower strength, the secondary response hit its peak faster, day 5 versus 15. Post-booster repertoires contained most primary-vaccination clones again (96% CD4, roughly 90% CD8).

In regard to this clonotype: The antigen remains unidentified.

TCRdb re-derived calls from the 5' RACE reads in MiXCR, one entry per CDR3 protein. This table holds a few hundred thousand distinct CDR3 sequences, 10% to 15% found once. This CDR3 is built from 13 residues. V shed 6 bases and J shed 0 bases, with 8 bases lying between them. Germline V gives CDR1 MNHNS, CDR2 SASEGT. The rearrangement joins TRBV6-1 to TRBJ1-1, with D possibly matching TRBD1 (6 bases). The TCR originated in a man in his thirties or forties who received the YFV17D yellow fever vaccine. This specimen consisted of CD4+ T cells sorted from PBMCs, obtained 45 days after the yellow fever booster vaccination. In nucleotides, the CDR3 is TGTGCCAGCAGACAGGGCATGAACACTGAAGCTTTCTTT. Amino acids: CASRQGMNTEAFF.